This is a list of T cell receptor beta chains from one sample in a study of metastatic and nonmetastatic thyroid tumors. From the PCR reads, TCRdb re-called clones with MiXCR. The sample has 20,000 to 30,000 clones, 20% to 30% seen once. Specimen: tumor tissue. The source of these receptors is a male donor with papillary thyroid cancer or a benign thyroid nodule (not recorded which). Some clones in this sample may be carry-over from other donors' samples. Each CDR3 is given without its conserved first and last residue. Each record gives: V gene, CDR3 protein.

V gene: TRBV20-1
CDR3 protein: SASDYEQF

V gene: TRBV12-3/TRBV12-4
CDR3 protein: ASSLLVGATDTQY

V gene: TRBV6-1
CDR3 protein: ASRGLFASYEQY

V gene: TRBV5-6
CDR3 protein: ASSLAGGHQPQH

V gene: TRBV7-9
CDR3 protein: ASSWEGSGQY

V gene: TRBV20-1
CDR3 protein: SARVPSGRGEQF

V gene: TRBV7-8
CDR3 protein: ASSSGTEEQF

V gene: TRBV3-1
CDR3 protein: ASSHTRRGLRWNEQF

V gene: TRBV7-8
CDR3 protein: ASSLCTFATNEKLF

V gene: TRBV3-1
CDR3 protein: ASSRGDQGEEQY

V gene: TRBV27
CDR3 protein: ASSPIPLSYEQY

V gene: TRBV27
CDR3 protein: ASSPGRNSGANVLT

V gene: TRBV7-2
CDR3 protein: ASSITLKTDTQY

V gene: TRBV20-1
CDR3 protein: SARMLVGGGGYEQY

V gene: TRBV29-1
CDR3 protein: SDVGLVKTDTQY

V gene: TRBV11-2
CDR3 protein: ASSSPLRRYEQY

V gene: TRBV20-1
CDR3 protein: SARPGVQGFSYEQY

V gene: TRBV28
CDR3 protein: ASSLYQGALNTEAF

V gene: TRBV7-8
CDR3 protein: ASSPGTGTNYGYT

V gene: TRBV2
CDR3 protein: ASTGTGEDEQY

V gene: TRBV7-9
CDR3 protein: ASSLAGGLGYT

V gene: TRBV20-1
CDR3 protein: SAPAPDRGHRY

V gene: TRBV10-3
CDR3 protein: AISPGLAGSRSYNEQF

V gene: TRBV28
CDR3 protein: ASSSGQRGEELF

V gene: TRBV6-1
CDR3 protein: ASSPGGGRTDTQY

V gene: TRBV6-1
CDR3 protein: ASSQGTGGRYEQY

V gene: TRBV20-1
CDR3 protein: SATPGQGYNEQF

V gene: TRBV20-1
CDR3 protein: SARQGASEQY

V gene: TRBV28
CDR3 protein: ASRWASVGQETQY

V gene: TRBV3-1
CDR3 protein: ASSQGRVTQNQPQH

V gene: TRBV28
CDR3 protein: ASSLPGTNNEQF

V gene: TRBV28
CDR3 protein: ASSLGTGGYGGRDHSYNEQF

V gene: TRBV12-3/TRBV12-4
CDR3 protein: SSSFRQGEAF

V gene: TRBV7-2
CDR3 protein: ASSLVHNGANGYT

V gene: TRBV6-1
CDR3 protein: ASSRARVWARDTEAF

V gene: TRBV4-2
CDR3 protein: SSSRGTAELKLF

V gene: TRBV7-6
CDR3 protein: ASSSPELLSSYNEQF

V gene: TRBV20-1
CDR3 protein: SARASGGRYEQY

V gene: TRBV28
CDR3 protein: ASSFGMVMNTEAF

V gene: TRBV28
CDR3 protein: AVKRGRGNTEAF

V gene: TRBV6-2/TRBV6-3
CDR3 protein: ASSQPGQGRYEQY

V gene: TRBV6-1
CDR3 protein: ASSVDSGSSYEQY